This paragraph reports one TCR beta chain. Its antigen remains unknown. The data were obtained in a study of siplizumab effects on memory and regulatory T cells. This CDR3 has 16 amino acids. V lost 3 bases, J lost 5 bases, and 12 bases stayed unmatched. The germline V gene has CDR1 PRHDT and CDR2 FYEKMQ (reference sequence). Only in-frame clones appear in the TCRdb table, and some are missing; sequencing was by immunoSEQ multiplex PCR. The data hold approximately 68,000 clones, with about 90% observed a single time. Points from the study as a whole: Mean Treg-derived proportions of mappable alloreactive CD4+ clones were around 72% for siplizumab and roughly 27% for controls. Siplizumab led to significantly less abundant alloreactive sequences that could be traced back to unstimulated CD4+ memory cells.

V usage is TRBV13 and J usage is TRBJ2-5, with 7 positions matching TRBD1. This clonotype was sampled from a human donor in good health. The sequenced material came from CD8+ T cells sorted from blood. The CDR3, as DNA: TGTGCCAGCAGCTTTAGGATAGGGGGCTATCGGGAGACCCAGTACTTC. It is translated as CASSFRIGGYRETQYF.